This T cell receptor (beta chain) was documented in a study of blood T cell repertoires in COVID-19 (dated by TCRdb to 2020 to 2021). For the wider study: Collaborator samples came from the United States, Italy and Spain and covered acute and convalescent phases of COVID-19. The prospective study material was composed of cDNA or gDNA derived from T cells, B-cell-depleted T cells, or PBMCs. Subjects who had been exposed to COVID-19, were actively infected with it, or had recovered from it provided the deeply sampled blood TCRbeta repertoires that made up the dataset. The repertoires were released in a freely available public database intended as a resource for research on the immune response to SARS-CoV-2. The samples were drawn from the first 160 participants of the ongoing ImmuneRACE study and from 950 to 1,500 subjects provided by 6 global collaborators. Sample metadata almost always included a de-identified subject ID, COVID-19 status, age in years and sex. Where HLA class I and class II types were available, the types were taken from metadata supplied by the sample provider, not from assay-based typing. The paper's findings and limits, for the study overall: How much clinical and demographic metadata was included differed by source and by participant, and the metadata was provided uncurated.

Enrolling through a virtual design, the prospective study's participants ranged in age from roughly 18 to 89 years and lived across 20 to 30 United States geographic areas. In the prospective study, cohorts were assigned on the basis of participant-reported clinical history obtained from a screening survey and a study questionnaire. Each participant in the prospective study had whole blood, serum and a nasopharyngeal or oropharyngeal swab collected by mobile phlebotomists. Prospective study participants could optionally give additional blood draws and questionnaires over an approximately 2-month period. Prospective study blood samples were shipped either frozen or at room temperature before DNA extraction. Concerning this clone: Its antigen specificity is not known. The input lacks base qualities; no much larger clone sits a single base away.

TCRbeta CDR3 regions were amplified from genomic DNA using the immunoSEQ Assay, a bias-controlled multiplex PCR. The authors processed their data as follows. Within the assay, amplification of reference gene primers was used to estimate how many nucleated cells each sample contained. To quantify the absolute abundance of each unique TCRbeta CDR3 rearrangement, sequence reads were collapsed and filtered. For each sample, productive Simpson clonality was calculated by taking the square root of Simpson's diversity index across productive rearrangements. TCRdb's version of the immuneACCESS table is confined to in-frame rearrangements and falls short of the full clone set. An unresolved V gene accounts for under half of the shortfall where checked; the remainder is of unknown origin. V and J calls and clone size are copied from that table; D and trimming were computed from the DNA. This sample comprises under 500,000 clones, roughly 87% of them detected only once. The ten top clones hold over 1.5% of the sample.

V and J are trimmed by 6 bases and 7 bases, and the gene matches miss 9 bases of the junction. CDR1 is given as ENHRY and CDR2 as SYGVKD, both from the germline V gene. The CDR3 numbers 15 residues from cysteine through phenylalanine. The kept DNA is CDR3 alone, 45 bases in frame from the first base. This TCR was recovered from a woman aged 18 to 35 with acute COVID-19. The sequence links TRBV10-3 to TRBJ1-6, with TRBD1 identical over 7 junction bases. Sequencing input: PBMCs or T cells enriched from blood (not recorded which). This receptor has the CDR3 CAIRGDRDGNSPLHF. The DNA reads as follows: TGTGCCATCAGAGGAGACAGGGATGGAAATTCACCCCTCCACTTT.